The 24 T cell receptor beta chains below all came from one sample that was sequenced in a study of response to subunit inactivated influenza vaccine. TCRdb redid the calling of the RT-PCR reads with MiXCR, one entry per CDR3 protein. Of about 780,000 distinct CDR3 sequences detected, roughly 18% appear once; the ten largest clones hold about a tenth. Here the sequenced sample was PBMCs from blood, taken 4 to 6 days after vaccination. These receptors were taken from a man aged 50 or older who received an inactivated influenza vaccine.

V is TRBV7-6 and J is TRBJ2-1; D ambiguous. V gave up 1 base and J gave up 5 bases, with 12 bases separating them. Per the germline V gene, CDR1 is SGHVS and CDR2 is FNYEAQ. The CDR3 totals 15 residues. The DNA for the CDR3 is TGTGCCAGCAGCTTAGAGTATAGCCGGCACAATGAGCAGTTCTTC. This translates into CASSLEYSRHNEQFF.

The chain carries TRBV5-5 and TRBJ2-1; D unclear. The germline CDR1 and CDR2 sequences are SGHKS and YYEKEE (reference sequence). CDR3 length: 12 residues. Trimming removed 4 bases from V and 12 bases from J, with 14 bases in between. The CDR3 reads CASSLDGPGQFF. The CDR3 nucleotides read TGTGCCAGCAGCCTGGACGGTCCTGGGCAGTTCTTC.

The chain links TRBV24-1 to TRBJ2-3; 8 bases agree with TRBD1. V trimming: 6 bases; J trimming: 5 bases; junction bases outside the gene matches: 6. The CDR3 spans 14 residues. CDR1 and CDR2 from the germline V gene are KGHDR and SFDVKD. The CDR3 DNA reads as TGTGCCACCAGTACTGGACAGGGTATAGATACGCAGTATTTT. It is translated as CATSTGQGIDTQYF.

The chain recombines TRBV10-3 with TRBJ2-3; 10 nucleotides align to TRBD2. This CDR3 is built from 16 residues. Germline CDR1 reads ENHRY; CDR2 reads SYGVKD. V shed 8 bases and J 1 base; nucleotides not matched to a gene: 9. The CDR3, as DNA: TGTGCCATCGCTTTGACTAGCGGGTTTCGCACAGATACGCAGTATTTT. Protein: CAIALTSGFRTDTQYF.

This clonotype was observed many times. The V call is TRBV6-5, the J call TRBJ2-3; D not certain. V lost 4 bases and J lost 0, with 11 bases in between. The CDR3 consists of 15 residues. The germline gives CDR1 MNHEY, CDR2 SVGAGI. The CDR3 loop is CASSSIGSSTDTQYF. Written as DNA, the CDR3 is TGTGCCAGCAGTTCGATAGGGTCTAGCACAGATACGCAGTATTTT.

This chain connects TRBV29-1 to TRBJ2-7; 8 nucleotides agree with TRBD2. Per germline, CDR1 SQVTM and CDR2 ANQGSEA. The CDR3 loop spans 14 amino acids. V lost 1 base and J lost 7; bases outside the gene matches: 9. CDR3 in DNA: TGCAGCGTTGAAGCGGGAGGGCCCTCGGGTGAGCAGTACTTC. Translated: CSVEAGGPSGEQYF.

This clonotype came up many times. The rearrangement joins TRBV28 to TRBJ1-5; TRBD1 matches at 7 bases. Trimming took 6 bases from V and 4 from J; bases not matched to a gene: 6. This CDR3 contains 14 residues. Germline assignment: CDR1 MDHEN and CDR2 SYDVKM. CDR3 coding DNA: TGTGCCAGCAGGGGGACAGAACCAAATCAGCCCCAGCATTTT. Its protein is CASRGTEPNQPQHF.

This clonotype turned up a few times. The chain joins TRBV6-1 to TRBJ1-5; unclear D gene. The germline gives CDR1 MNHNS, CDR2 SASEGT. Trimming removed 6 bases at V and 0 bases at J, with 12 bases between. There are 15 residues in the CDR3. This CDR3 reads CASRVTRNSNQPQHF. For the CDR3, the DNA is TGTGCCAGCAGGGTGACGAGGAATAGCAATCAGCCCCAGCATTTT.

V usage is TRBV5-6 and J usage is TRBJ2-4, with D possibly TRBD1 on 5 matching bases. The CDR3 is 16 residues long. V shed 4 bases and J shed 1 base, with 15 bases lying between them. From germline, CDR1 is SGHDT and CDR2 YYEEEE. The CDR3 DNA reads TGTGCCAGCAGCCCACAACAGGTTTCGGCCAAAAACATTCAGTACTTC. Its protein is CASSPQQVSAKNIQYF. The full variable domain, rest sourced from reference TRBV5-6 and TRBJ2-4, is DAGVTQSPTHLIKTRGQQVTLRCSPKSGHDTVSWYQQALGQGPQFIFQYYEEEERQRGNFPDRFSGHQFPNYSSELNVNALLLGDSALYLCASSPQQVSAKNIQYFGAGTRLSVL.

This clonotype showed up just a few times. The chain carries TRBV7-2 and TRBJ1-5; D call uncertain. V lost 0 bases and J 1 base, leaving 7 bases between the germline ends. CDR3 length equals 15 residues. CDR1 is SGHTA, CDR2 FQGNSA, per germline. The CDR3 DNA reads TGTGCCAGCAGCTTAGCCCCACGGAGCAATCAGCCCCAGCATTTT. Its translation is CASSLAPRSNQPQHF.

The genes are TRBV25-1 and TRBJ2-7; TRBD1 might be the D (7 bases). The germline V gene has CDR1 MGHDK and CDR2 SYGVNS. The ends were cut back, 8 bases at V and 3 bases at J, with 14 bases in the middle. The CDR3 is made up of 13 amino acids. Here the CDR3 reads CASFPQGGYEQYF. Here the CDR3 DNA reads TGTGCCAGCTTCCCGCAGGGGGGCTACGAGCAGTACTTC.

The V call is TRBV27, the J call TRBJ2-5; D unresolved. The CDR3 runs to 13 residues. The V gene lost 6 bases and the J gene lost 4 bases, with 12 bases spanning the gap. Looked up from germline, CDR1 is MNHEY and CDR2 is SMNVEV (reference sequence). This chain's CDR3 is CASSHGYRETQYF. The CDR3, as DNA: TGTGCCAGCAGCCACGGGTACCGAGAGACCCAGTACTTC.

The chain combines TRBV4-3 with TRBJ2-7, with 10 bases fitting TRBD2. J lost 3 bases, V lost 2 bases, and 4 bases had no gene match. Per germline, CDR1 LGHNA and CDR2 YSLEER. The CDR3 extends over 15 amino acids. CDR3 sequence (DNA): TGCGCCAGCAGCCAATGGACTAGCGGAGTCTACGAGCAGTACTTC. The encoded protein is CASSQWTSGVYEQYF.

This clonotype was counted at least ten times. This CDR3 is CSVARRSRPSYNEQFF. CDR3 bases: TGCAGCGTCGCTCGGCGGTCCCGTCCCTCCTACAATGAGCAGTTCTTC. J is TRBJ2-1 and V is TRBV29-1; D is unclear. CDR3 length equals 16 residues. The V end was cut by 6 bases, the J end by 0 bases, with 18 bases between. Germline V lookup: CDR1 SQVTM, CDR2 ANQGSEA.

This clonotype was seen ten or more times. Compared with germline, one end of the junction differs, possibly owing to a read error. The V gene is TRBV7-2, the J gene TRBJ2-3; the match to TRBD2 covers 15 bases. Germline CDR1 and CDR2: SGHTA and FQGNSA. The CDR3 has 16 residues. As DNA, the CDR3 is TGTGCCAGCAGCGTAGCACCGGGACTAGCGGGAGGTCTCCCGTATTTT. Translated, it gives CASSVAPGLAGGLPYF.

This clonotype was observed at least ten times. The CDR3 is CASNPSGRIYNEQFF. The CDR3 nucleotides are TGTGCCAGCAACCCTTCCGGACGGATTTACAATGAGCAGTTCTTC. V gene TRBV12-3 or TRBV12-4 combines with J gene TRBJ2-1; the D is unclear. CDR3 length: 15 residues. V was shortened by 7 bases and J by 4 bases, with 17 bases between the two germline ends.

This clonotype was detected a few times. The chain carries TRBV28 and TRBJ2-7, with 9 nucleotides matching TRBD1. The CDR3 consists of 15 residues. With 3 bases clipped from V and 1 base from J, the junction kept 4 bases outside the gene matches. Germline V gene data show CDR1 as MDHEN and CDR2 as SYDVKM. CDR3 nucleotides: TGTGCCAGCAGTTTTTACGGGACAGGGTCCTACGAGCAGTACTTC. This sequence encodes CASSFYGTGSYEQYF. The variable domain in full, with the rest retrieved from reference TRBV28 and TRBJ2-7, is DVKVTQSSRYLVKRTGEKVFLECVQDMDHENMFWYRQDPGLGLRLIYFSYDVKMKEKGDIPEGYSVSREKKERFSLILESASTNQTSMYLCASSFYGTGSYEQYFGPGTRLTVT.

V is TRBV20-1 and J is TRBJ2-2, with 8 bases that match TRBD2. This CDR3 comprises 18 residues. Germline values: CDR1 DFQATT, CDR2 SNEGSKA (reference sequence). The trim removed 3 bases at V and 0 bases at J, leaving 12 bases unmatched. This CDR3 reads CSARGVSGRRANTGELFF. The CDR3 coding sequence is TGCAGTGCTAGGGGGGTCAGCGGGAGAAGGGCGAACACCGGGGAGCTGTTTTTT.

CDR3 region: CASSFREGSGSYTF. The DNA for the CDR3 is TGCGCCAGCAGCTTCCGCGAGGGCTCGGGTAGCTACACCTTC. The chain carries TRBV5-1 and TRBJ1-2; D not certain. Per germline, CDR1 SGHRS and CDR2 YFSETQ. Between the trimmed V and J ends, which lost 2 bases and 9 bases, there was a span of 17 bases. There are 14 residues in the CDR3. Full variable domain (rest looked up from reference TRBV5-1 and TRBJ1-2): KAGVTQTPRYLIKTRGQQVTLSCSPISGHRSVSWYQQTPGQGLQFLFEYFSETQRNKGNFPGRFSGRQFSNSRSEMNVSTLELGDSALYLCASSFREGSGSYTFGSGTRLTVV.

In this sample, this clonotype turned up a few times. The V gene is TRBV20-1, the J gene TRBJ2-1; 9 positions match TRBD2. Germline V lookup: CDR1 DFQATT, CDR2 SNEGSKA (reference sequence). J lost 5 bases, V lost 4 bases, and 6 bases had no gene match. This CDR3 is built from 14 residues. Here the CDR3 DNA reads TGCAGTGCTATGCTTGCGGGAGGGCACAATGAGCAGTTCTTC. The encoded protein is CSAMLAGGHNEQFF.

The V gene is TRBV20-1, the J gene TRBJ2-5; D tentatively reads TRBD1 or TRBD2 (5 bases each). Germline V gives CDR1 DFQATT, CDR2 SNEGSKA (reference sequence). The CDR3 loop spans 12 amino acids. Trimming removed 4 bases from V and 2 bases from J, with 8 bases in between. The CDR3 DNA sequence: TGCAGTGCTATGAGGGGACAAGAGACCCAGTACTTC. It specifies CSAMRGQETQYF.

J is TRBJ1-4 and V is TRBV5-6; D unclear. Trimming removed 3 bases at V and 0 bases at J, with 3 bases between. The V gene's germline CDR1 is SGHDT and CDR2 YYEEEE. The CDR3 runs 13 residues. CDR3 sequence (DNA): TGTGCCAGCAGCTACGCAACTAATGAAAAACTGTTTTTT. Translation gives CASSYATNEKLFF.

The rearrangement links TRBV6-2 or TRBV6-3 to TRBJ2-1; 8 bases are a match to TRBD2. Germline trimming cut 5 bases from V and 5 bases from J; bases unmatched to any gene: 11. Germline-derived CDR1 and CDR2 are MNHEY and SVGEGT. The CDR3 covers 16 residues. CDR3 residues: CASSNPTSASNNEQFF. CDR3 DNA: TGTGCCAGCAGTAACCCGACTAGCGCCAGTAACAATGAGCAGTTCTTC.

This clonotype was found a few times. The V and J genes are TRBV3-1 and TRBJ1-6; D gene unclear. The CDR3 contains 13 residues. In germline, CDR1 is LGHDT, CDR2 YNNKEL (reference sequence). Trimming removed 6 bases at V and 7 bases at J, with 10 bases between. CDR3 amino acids: CASSSSGNSPLHF. The DNA of the CDR3 is TGTGCCAGCAGTTCCTCGGGGAATTCACCCCTCCACTTT.